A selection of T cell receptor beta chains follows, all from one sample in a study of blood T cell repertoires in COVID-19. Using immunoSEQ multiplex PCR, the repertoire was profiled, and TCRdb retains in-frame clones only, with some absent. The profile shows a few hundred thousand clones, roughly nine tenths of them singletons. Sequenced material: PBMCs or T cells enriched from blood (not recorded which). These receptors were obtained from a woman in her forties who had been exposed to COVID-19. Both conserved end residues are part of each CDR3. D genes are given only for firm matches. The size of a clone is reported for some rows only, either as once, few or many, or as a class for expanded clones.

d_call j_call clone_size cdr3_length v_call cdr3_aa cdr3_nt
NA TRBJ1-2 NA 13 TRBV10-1 CASSGRTFGGYTF TGCGCCAGCAGTGGGAGAACGTTCGGTGGCTACACCTTC
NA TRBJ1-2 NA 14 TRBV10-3 CAISEGNRGNGYTF TGTGCCATCAGTGAAGGGAATAGGGGAAATGGCTACACCTTC
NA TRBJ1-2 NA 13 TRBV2 CASSRREAPGYTF TGTGCCAGCAGTCGCAGGGAGGCCCCTGGCTACACCTTC
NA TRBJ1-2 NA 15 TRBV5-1 CASSLEQGSGYGYTF TGCGCCAGCAGCTTGGAGCAGGGGTCGGGCTATGGCTACACCTTC
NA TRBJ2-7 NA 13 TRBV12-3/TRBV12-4 CASSLSRVYEQYF TGTGCCAGCAGTTTGAGCAGGGTCTACGAGCAGTACTTC
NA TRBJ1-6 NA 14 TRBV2 CASRGAGENSPLHF TGTGCCAGCAGGGGGGCAGGGGAGAATTCACCCCTCCACTTT
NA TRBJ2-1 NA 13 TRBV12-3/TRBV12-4 CASSRDSYNEQFF TGTGCCAGCAGCAGGGACTCCTACAATGAGCAGTTCTTC
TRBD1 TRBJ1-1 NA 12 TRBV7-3 CASSPGTGEAFF TGTGCCAGCAGCCCTGGGACAGGTGAAGCTTTCTTT
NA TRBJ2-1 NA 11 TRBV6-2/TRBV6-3 CASSPPGEQFF TGTGCCAGCAGTCCCCCGGGGGAGCAGTTCTTC
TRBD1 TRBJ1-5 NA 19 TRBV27 CASSRSVKDRGLPGRPQHF TGTGCCAGCAGTCGAAGTGTTAAGGACAGGGGCCTCCCCGGGAGGCCCCAGCATTTT
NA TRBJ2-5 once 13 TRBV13 CASRPTGEGTQYF TGTGCCAGCAGGCCGACAGGGGAGGGGACCCAGTACTTC
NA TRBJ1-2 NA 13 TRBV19 CASSISRGNGYTF TGTGCCAGTAGTATCTCGAGAGGCAATGGCTACACCTTC
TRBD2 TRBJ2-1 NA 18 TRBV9 CASSVGLRREGLYNEQFF TGTGCCAGCAGCGTAGGCTTACGGCGGGAGGGCCTCTACAATGAGCAGTTCTTC
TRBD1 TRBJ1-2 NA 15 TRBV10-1 CASSESTQGVYGYTF TGCGCCAGCAGTGAGTCGACACAGGGGGTCTATGGCTACACCTTC
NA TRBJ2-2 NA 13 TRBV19 CASSIVLTGELFF TGTGCCAGTAGTATCGTCCTAACCGGGGAGCTGTTTTTT
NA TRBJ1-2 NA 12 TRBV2 CASSAGFFGYTF TGTGCCAGCAGTGCAGGGTTCTTTGGCTACACCTTC
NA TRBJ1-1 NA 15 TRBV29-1 CSVEGSGTQNIGAFF TGCAGCGTGGAAGGGTCCGGGACACAGAACATCGGAGCTTTCTTT
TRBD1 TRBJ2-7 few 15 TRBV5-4 CASRNGQGRSYEQYF TGTGCCAGCAGGAACGGACAGGGTAGGTCCTACGAGCAGTACTTC
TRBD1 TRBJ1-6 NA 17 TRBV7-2 CASSPPARGRRDSPLHF TGTGCCAGCAGCCCTCCGGCGAGGGGGCGCAGGGATTCACCCCTCCACTTT
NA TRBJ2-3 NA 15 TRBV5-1 CASSLGTLSTDTQYF TGCGCCAGCAGCCTCGGGACTCTTAGCACAGATACGCAGTATTTT
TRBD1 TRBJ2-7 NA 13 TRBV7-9 CASSSSGQDEQYF TGTGCCAGCAGCTCAAGCGGACAGGACGAGCAGTACTTC
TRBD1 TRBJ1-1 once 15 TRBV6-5 CASSRDRGMNTEAFF TGTGCCAGCAGCCGGGACAGGGGCATGAACACTGAAGCTTTCTTT
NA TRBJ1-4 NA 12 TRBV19 CASSRRGEKLFF TGTGCCAGTAGTCGCCGAGGTGAAAAACTGTTTTTT
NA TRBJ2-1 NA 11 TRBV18 CASSPKGEQFF TGTGCCAGCTCACCGAAGGGGGAGCAGTTCTTC
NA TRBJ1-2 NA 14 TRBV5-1 CASTYGGLNYGYTF TGCGCCAGCACCTACGGGGGGCTTAACTATGGCTACACCTTC
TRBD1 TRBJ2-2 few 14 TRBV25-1 CASSEHGTAGELFF TGTGCCAGCAGTGAACACGGGACAGCCGGGGAGCTGTTTTTT
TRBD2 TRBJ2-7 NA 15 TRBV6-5 CASSSRVGGGYEQYF TGTGCCAGCAGCTCCCGCGTGGGGGGGGGCTACGAGCAGTACTTC
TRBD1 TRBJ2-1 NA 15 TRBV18 CASSPLDRAFNEQFF TGTGCCAGCTCACCACTGGACAGGGCTTTCAATGAGCAGTTCTTC
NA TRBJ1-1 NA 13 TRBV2 CASRYRVNTEAFF TGTGCCAGCCGTTACAGGGTTAACACTGAAGCTTTCTTT